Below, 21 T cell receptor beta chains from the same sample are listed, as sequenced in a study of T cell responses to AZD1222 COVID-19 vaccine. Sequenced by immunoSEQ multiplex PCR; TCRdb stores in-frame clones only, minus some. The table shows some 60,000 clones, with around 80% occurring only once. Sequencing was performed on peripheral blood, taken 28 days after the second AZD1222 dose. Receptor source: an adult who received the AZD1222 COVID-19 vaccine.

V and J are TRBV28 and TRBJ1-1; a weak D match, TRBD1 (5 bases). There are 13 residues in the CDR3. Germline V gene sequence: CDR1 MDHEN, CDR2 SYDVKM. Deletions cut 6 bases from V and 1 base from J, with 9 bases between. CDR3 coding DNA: TGTGCCAGCAGGTTACAGGAGAACACTGAAGCTTTCTTT. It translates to CASRLQENTEAFF. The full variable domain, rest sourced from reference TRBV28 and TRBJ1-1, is DVKVTQSSRYLVKRTGEKVFLECVQDMDHENMFWYRQDPGLGLRLIYFSYDVKMKEKGDIPEGYSVSREKKERFSLILESASTNQTSMYLCASRLQENTEAFFGQGTRLTVV.

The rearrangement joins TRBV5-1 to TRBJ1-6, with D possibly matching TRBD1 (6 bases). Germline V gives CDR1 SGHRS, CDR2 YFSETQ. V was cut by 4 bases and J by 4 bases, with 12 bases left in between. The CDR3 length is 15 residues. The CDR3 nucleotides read TGCGCCAGCAGCCTCGGACAGACTTATAATTCACCCCTCCACTTT. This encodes CASSLGQTYNSPLHF.

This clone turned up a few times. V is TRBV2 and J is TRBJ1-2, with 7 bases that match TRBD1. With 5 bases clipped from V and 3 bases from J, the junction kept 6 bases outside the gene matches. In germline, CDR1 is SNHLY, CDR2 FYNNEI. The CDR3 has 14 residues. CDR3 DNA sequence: TGTGCCAGCAGTAGTGACAGGGTAGACTATGGCTACACCTTC. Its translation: CASSSDRVDYGYTF.

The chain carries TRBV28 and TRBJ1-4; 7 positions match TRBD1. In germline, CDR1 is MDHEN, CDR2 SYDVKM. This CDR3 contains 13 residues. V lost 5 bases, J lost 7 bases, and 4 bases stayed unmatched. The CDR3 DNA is TGTGCCAGCAGTGGACAGGCGAGTGAAAAACTGTTTTTT. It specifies CASSGQASEKLFF.

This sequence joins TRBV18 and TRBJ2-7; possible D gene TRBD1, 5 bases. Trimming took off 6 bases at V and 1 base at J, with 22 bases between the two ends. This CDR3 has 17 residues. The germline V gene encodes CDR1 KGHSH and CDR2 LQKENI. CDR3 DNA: TGTGCCAGCTCCCTGGCGGCAGGCCCGACAGCATCCTACGAGCAGTACTTC. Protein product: CASSLAAGPTASYEQYF.

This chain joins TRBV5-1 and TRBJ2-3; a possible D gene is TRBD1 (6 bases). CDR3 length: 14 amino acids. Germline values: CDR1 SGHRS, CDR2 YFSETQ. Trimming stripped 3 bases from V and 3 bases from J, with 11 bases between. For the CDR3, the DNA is TGCGCCAGCAGCTGGGGGCTGAATACAGATACGCAGTATTTT. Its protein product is CASSWGLNTDTQYF.

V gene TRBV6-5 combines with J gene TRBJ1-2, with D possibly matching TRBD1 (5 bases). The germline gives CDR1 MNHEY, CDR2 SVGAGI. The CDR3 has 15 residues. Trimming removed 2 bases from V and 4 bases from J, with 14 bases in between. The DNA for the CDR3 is TGTGCCAGCAGTTACGCGAGGGGAGGCTCCTATGGCTACACCTTC. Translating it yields CASSYARGGSYGYTF.

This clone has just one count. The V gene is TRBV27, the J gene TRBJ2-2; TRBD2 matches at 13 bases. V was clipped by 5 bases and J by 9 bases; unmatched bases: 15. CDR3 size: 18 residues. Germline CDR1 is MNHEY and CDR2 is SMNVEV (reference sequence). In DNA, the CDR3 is TGTGCCAGCAGTCCTTCCGGGACTAGCGGGGTGGTATACCGGGAGCTGTTTTTT. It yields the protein CASSPSGTSGVVYRELFF.

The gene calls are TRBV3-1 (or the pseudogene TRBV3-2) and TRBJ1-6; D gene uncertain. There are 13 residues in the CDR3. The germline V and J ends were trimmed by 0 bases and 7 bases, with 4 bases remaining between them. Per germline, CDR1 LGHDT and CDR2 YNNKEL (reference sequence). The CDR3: CASSQDWNSPLHF. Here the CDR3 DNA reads TGTGCCAGCAGCCAAGATTGGAATTCACCCCTCCACTTT.

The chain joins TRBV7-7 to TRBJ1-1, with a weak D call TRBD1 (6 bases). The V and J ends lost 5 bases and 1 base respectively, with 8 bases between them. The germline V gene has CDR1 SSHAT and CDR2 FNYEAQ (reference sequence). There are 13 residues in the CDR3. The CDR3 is CASSQDRNTEAFF. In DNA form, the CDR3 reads TGTGCCAGCAGCCAGGACAGGAACACTGAAGCTTTCTTT. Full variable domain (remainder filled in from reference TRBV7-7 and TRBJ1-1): GAGVSQSPRYKVTKRGQDVTLRCDPISSHATLYWYQQALGQGPEFLTYFNYEAQPDKSGLPSDRFSAERPEGSISTLTIQRTEQRDSAMYRCASSQDRNTEAFFGQGTRLTVV.

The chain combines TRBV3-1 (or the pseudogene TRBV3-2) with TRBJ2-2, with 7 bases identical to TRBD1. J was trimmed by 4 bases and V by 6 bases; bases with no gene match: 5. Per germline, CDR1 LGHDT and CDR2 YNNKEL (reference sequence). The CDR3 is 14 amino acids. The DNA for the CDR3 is TGTGCCAGCAGTCGACAGGGAATCACCGGGGAGCTGTTTTTT. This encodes CASSRQGITGELFF.

Here the CDR3 reads CATSRARDGYTF. The CDR3, as DNA: TGTGCCACCAGCAGGGCCCGGGATGGCTACACCTTC. The chain employs TRBV15 and TRBJ1-2; D is unresolved. The CDR3 totals 12 residues. Trimming removed 3 bases from V and 6 bases from J, with 8 bases in between. Germline CDR1 LNHNV, CDR2 YYDKDF (reference sequence).

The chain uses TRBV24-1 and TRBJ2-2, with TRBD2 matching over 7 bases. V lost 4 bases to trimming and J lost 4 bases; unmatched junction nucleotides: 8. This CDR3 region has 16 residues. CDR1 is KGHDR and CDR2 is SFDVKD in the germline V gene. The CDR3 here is CATSDPSGGGTGELFF. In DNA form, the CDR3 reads TGTGCCACCAGTGACCCTTCGGGGGGAGGCACCGGGGAGCTGTTTTTT.

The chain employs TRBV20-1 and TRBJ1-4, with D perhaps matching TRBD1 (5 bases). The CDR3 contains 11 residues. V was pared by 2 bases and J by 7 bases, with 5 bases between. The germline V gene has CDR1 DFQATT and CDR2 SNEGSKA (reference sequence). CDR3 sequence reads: CSARQGEKLFF. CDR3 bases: TGCAGTGCTAGACAGGGTGAAAAACTGTTTTTT.

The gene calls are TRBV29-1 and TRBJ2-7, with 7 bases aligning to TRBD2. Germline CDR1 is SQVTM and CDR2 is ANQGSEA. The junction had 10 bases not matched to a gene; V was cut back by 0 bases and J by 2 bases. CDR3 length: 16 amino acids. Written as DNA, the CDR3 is TGCAGCGTTGAAGATTCGGGTTCTAGCGGTCCCTACGAGCAGTACTTC. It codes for CSVEDSGSSGPYEQYF.

CDR3 sequence reads: CASKLQGAQALDTIYF. The CDR3 DNA is TGTGCCAGCAAACTGCAGGGGGCGCAAGCGTTGGACACCATATATTTT. The chain is built from TRBV7-9 and TRBJ1-3; 8 nucleotides align to TRBD1. There are 16 residues in the CDR3. Germline CDR1 reads SEHNR; CDR2 reads FQNEAQ (reference sequence). V dropped 7 bases and J dropped 8; count of bases not matched to a gene: 16.

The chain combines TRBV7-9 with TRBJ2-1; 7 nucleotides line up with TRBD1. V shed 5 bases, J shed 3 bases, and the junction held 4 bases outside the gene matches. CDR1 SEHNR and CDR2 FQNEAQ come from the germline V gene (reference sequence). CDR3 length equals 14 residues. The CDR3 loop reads CASSHRDSYNEQFF. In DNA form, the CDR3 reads TGTGCCAGCAGCCACAGGGACAGCTACAATGAGCAGTTCTTC.

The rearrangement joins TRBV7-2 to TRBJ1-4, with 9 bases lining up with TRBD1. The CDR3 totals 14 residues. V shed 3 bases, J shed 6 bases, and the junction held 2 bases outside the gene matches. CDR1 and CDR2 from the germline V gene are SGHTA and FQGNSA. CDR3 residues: CASSLGQGYEKLFF. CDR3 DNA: TGTGCCAGCAGCTTGGGACAGGGTTATGAAAAACTGTTTTTT.

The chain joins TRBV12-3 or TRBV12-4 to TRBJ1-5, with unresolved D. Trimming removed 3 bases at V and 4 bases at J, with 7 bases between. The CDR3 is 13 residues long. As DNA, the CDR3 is TGTGCCAGCAGTTTGGACGGGAATCAGCCCCAGCATTTT. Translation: CASSLDGNQPQHF.

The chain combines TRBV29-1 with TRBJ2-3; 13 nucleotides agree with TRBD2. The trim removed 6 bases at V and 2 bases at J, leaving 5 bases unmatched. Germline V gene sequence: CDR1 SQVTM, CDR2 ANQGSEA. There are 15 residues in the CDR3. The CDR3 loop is CSVGGLAGNTDTQYF. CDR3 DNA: TGCAGCGTCGGGGGACTAGCGGGGAACACAGATACGCAGTATTTT.

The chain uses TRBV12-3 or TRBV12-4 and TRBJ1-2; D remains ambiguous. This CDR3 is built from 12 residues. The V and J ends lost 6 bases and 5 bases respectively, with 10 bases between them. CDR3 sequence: CASSYTDYGYTF. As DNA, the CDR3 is TGTGCCAGCAGCTATACAGATTATGGCTACACCTTC.